Following are 30 T cell receptor beta chains from one sample sequenced in a study of blood T cell repertoires in COVID-19. Method: immunoSEQ multiplex PCR; TCRdb's copy keeps in-frame clones and lacks some. The profile shows about 250,000 clones, around four fifths of them singletons. Sample: peripheral blood. All receptors derive from a man older than 75 with acute or convalescent COVID-19.

The genes are TRBV5-5 and TRBJ2-7; perhaps TRBD1 as D (5 bases). Trimming removed 4 bases from V and 2 bases from J, with 13 bases in between. This CDR3 spans 14 amino acids. Germline V gene data show CDR1 as SGHKS and CDR2 as YYEKEE (reference sequence). CDR3: CASSQATGTYEQYF. CDR3 sequence (DNA): TGTGCCAGCAGCCAAGCCACAGGAACCTACGAGCAGTACTTC.

The sample holds one count of this clone. This chain links TRBV3-1 (or the pseudogene TRBV3-2) with TRBJ1-1; D is perhaps TRBD1 (5 bases). V shed 3 bases and J shed 1 base, with 9 bases lying between them. Germline loops: CDR1 LGHDT, CDR2 YNNKEL (reference sequence). The CDR3 loop spans 14 amino acids. The CDR3: CASSQDTTNTEAFF. The CDR3 DNA sequence: TGTGCCAGCAGCCAGGACACTACGAACACTGAAGCTTTCTTT.

The chain has TRBV6-5 and TRBJ1-6, with 7 bases that match TRBD1. The CDR3 sequence is 15 residues long. Germline V lookup: CDR1 MNHEY, CDR2 SVGAGI. Germline trimming cut 7 bases from V and 5 bases from J; bases unmatched to any gene: 8. CDR3 sequence: CASTERGLNNSPLHF. The DNA for the CDR3 is TGTGCCAGCACAGAAAGGGGGCTCAATAATTCACCCCTCCACTTT.

V gene TRBV18 combines with J gene TRBJ1-2; maybe TRBD1 (5 bases). Trimming shortened V by 2 bases and J by 11 bases, and 12 bases separated the two germline ends. CDR1 and CDR2 (germline): KGHSH, LQKENI. The CDR3 is 12 residues long. DNA for the CDR3: TGTGCCAGCTCACCAAGAACAGGAGAGTACACCTTC. This encodes CASSPRTGEYTF. Filled out from reference TRBV18 and TRBJ1-2, the complete variable domain reads NAGVMQNPRHLVRRRGQEARLRCSPMKGHSHVYWYRQLPEEGLKFMVYLQKENIIDESGMPKERFSAEFPKEGPSILRIQQVVRGDSAAYFCASSPRTGEYTFGSGTRLTVV.

V usage is TRBV29-1 and J usage is TRBJ2-5; maybe TRBD2 (7 bases). The V gene's germline CDR1 is SQVTM and CDR2 ANQGSEA. The CDR3 has 13 amino acids. Trimming removed 4 bases from V and 4 bases from J, with 13 bases in between. The CDR3, as DNA: TGCAGCGTTGGAACAGGGAGGGGAGAGACCCAGTACTTC. Its protein product is CSVGTGRGETQYF.

The J gene is TRBJ2-7, the V gene TRBV6-1; 8 bases line up with TRBD2. Germline V CDR1 and CDR2: MNHNS, SASEGT. This CDR3 has 17 residues. V was pared by 0 bases and J by 2 bases, with 9 bases of the junction left unmatched. The CDR3 DNA sequence: TGTGCCAGCAGTGAAGCGCTTCCCAGCGGGGGACCCTACGAGCAGTACTTC. Its protein product is CASSEALPSGGPYEQYF.

The gene calls are TRBV28 and TRBJ1-1; D might be TRBD1 (5 bases). The CDR3 covers 14 residues. Germline CDR1 reads MDHEN; CDR2 reads SYDVKM. The ends were cut back, 6 bases at V and 7 bases at J, with 18 bases in the middle. CDR3 region: CASRAGGGAYEAFF. The CDR3 nucleotides are TGTGCCAGCAGGGCTGGGGGAGGGGCTTATGAAGCTTTCTTT.

V usage is TRBV18 and J usage is TRBJ2-2; D not certain. V lost 3 bases and J lost 1, with 6 bases in between. Per germline, CDR1 KGHSH and CDR2 LQKENI. This CDR3 is built from 14 residues. CDR3 loop: CASSPQKNTGELFF. The DNA for the CDR3 is TGTGCCAGCTCACCCCAGAAGAACACCGGGGAGCTGTTTTTT.

The V gene is TRBV7-8, the J gene TRBJ2-5; D ambiguous. V lost 1 base, J lost 7 bases, and 10 bases lay in between. There are 13 residues in the CDR3. Germline lookup yields CDR1 SGHVS and CDR2 FQNEAQ. The CDR3 DNA is TGTGCCAGCAGCTTAGGCCAGTTTGGGACCCAGTACTTC. The encoded protein is CASSLGQFGTQYF.

The V and J genes are TRBV14 and TRBJ1-1; TRBD1 matches at 9 bases. V dropped 3 bases and J dropped 8; count of bases not matched to a gene: 7. The CDR3 is 14 residues long. Looked up from germline, CDR1 is SGHDN and CDR2 is FVKESK. The CDR3 spells CASSQYTGGTEAFF. As DNA, the CDR3 is TGTGCCAGCAGCCAGTATACAGGGGGCACAGAAGCTTTCTTT.

This chain joins TRBV5-8 and TRBJ1-6, with D possibly TRBD1 on 5 matching bases. This CDR3 spans 15 amino acids. Deletions cut 1 base from V and 10 bases from J, with 15 bases between. Germline V CDR1 and CDR2: SGHTS, YDEGEE. In DNA, the CDR3 is TGTGCCAGCAGCTTGTGGGGGGAGAGGCGGTCACCCCTCCACTTT. This codes for CASSLWGERRSPLHF.

Comments on this clone: This specimen includes other DNA sequences encoding the same CDR3. The V gene is TRBV2, the J gene TRBJ2-1; TRBD2 aligns across 7 bases. The CDR3 is 14 amino acids. Unmatched junction bases numbered 9, after V lost 6 bases and J lost 7 bases. CDR1 and CDR2 from the germline V gene are SNHLY and FYNNEI. The CDR3 DNA sequence: TGTGCCAGCAGGGGGGGAGGGAGTCTAAATGAGCAGTTCTTC. It codes for CASRGGGSLNEQFF. Looking up the rest from reference TRBV2 and TRBJ2-1 gives the full variable domain: EPEVTQTPSHQVTQMGQEVILRCVPISNHLYFYWYRQILGQKVEFLVSFYNNEISEKSEIFDDQFSVERPDGSNFTLKIRSTKLEDSAMYFCASRGGGSLNEQFFGPGTRLTVL.

This sequence joins TRBV24-1 and TRBJ2-1; 12 bases line up with TRBD2. V was clipped by 3 bases and J by 3 bases; unmatched bases: 8. Germline loops: CDR1 KGHDR, CDR2 SFDVKD. CDR3 length: 18 amino acids. This CDR3 reads CATSDPHMTSGSYNEQFF. The CDR3 region has the DNA TGTGCCACCAGTGATCCCCATATGACTAGCGGGAGCTACAATGAGCAGTTCTTC.

Comment on this clone: Other DNA sequences of this sample code for an identical CDR3. The CDR3 coding sequence is TGTGCCAGCAATGGGGAGCCCTACGAGCAGTACTTC. Its translation is CASNGEPYEQYF. This chain links TRBV2 with TRBJ2-7, with D possibly being TRBD2 (5 bases). CDR1 and CDR2 (germline): SNHLY, FYNNEI. V lost 7 bases and J lost 2, with 9 bases in between. The CDR3 runs 12 residues.

The CDR3 region has the DNA TGTGCCAGCAGCTTAGCCAGGGGCAAGACGTTCTTC. This sequence encodes CASSLARGKTFF. The chain joins TRBV7-9 to TRBJ2-1, with D possibly TRBD1 on 6 matching bases. Germline V gene sequence: CDR1 SEHNR, CDR2 FQNEAQ (reference sequence). V lost 0 bases to trimming and J lost 15 bases, with 12 bases between them. CDR3 length: 12 amino acids.

This chain's CDR3 is CASSYRLAGRYNEQFF. CDR3 in DNA: TGTGCCAGCAGCTACCGACTAGCGGGACGCTACAATGAGCAGTTCTTC. V gene TRBV14 combines with J gene TRBJ2-1, with 11 bases matching TRBD2. The CDR3 runs 16 residues. CDR1 SGHDN and CDR2 FVKESK come from the germline V gene. V lost 5 bases, J lost 3 bases, and 6 bases stayed unmatched.

This clone showed up just a few times. The genes are TRBV13 and TRBJ1-3, with a tentative D call TRBD1 (5 bases). The CDR3 loop spans 15 amino acids. V was clipped by 0 bases and J by 2 bases, with 8 bases between them. CDR1 is PRHDT, CDR2 FYEKMQ, per germline (reference sequence). The CDR3, as DNA: TGTGCCAGCAGCTTAGGGCAGGGCGCTGGAAACACCATATATTTT. Translated: CASSLGQGAGNTIYF.

As regards this clone: The sample contains more than one DNA sequence encoding this CDR3. The chain joins TRBV7-2 to TRBJ2-3; no clear D. V lost 2 bases and J lost 5, with 2 bases in between. The CDR3 covers 11 residues. Per germline, CDR1 SGHTA and CDR2 FQGNSA. The CDR3 DNA is TGTGCCAGCAGCTTACTAGATACGCAGTATTTT. Amino acids: CASSLLDTQYF. Together with reference TRBV7-2 and TRBJ2-3, the CDR3 gives the full variable domain: GAGVSQSPSNKVTEKGKDVELRCDPISGHTALYWYRQSLGQGLEFLIYFQGNSAPDKSGLPSDRFSAERTGGSVSTLTIQRTQQEDSAVYLCASSLLDTQYFGPGTRLTVL.

The rearrangement joins TRBV2 to TRBJ2-7; D might be TRBD1 (5 bases). Per the germline V gene, CDR1 is SNHLY and CDR2 is FYNNEI. The ends were cut back, 2 bases at V and 6 bases at J, with 11 bases in the middle. There are 13 residues in the CDR3. The DNA for the CDR3 is TGTGCCAGCAGTGAATCTCTGGGGCTCGAGCAGTACTTC. Protein sequence: CASSESLGLEQYF.

In its sample, this clone was seen a few times. The chain uses TRBV11-3 and TRBJ2-1; weak D call: TRBD1 (6 bases). Germline V lookup: CDR1 SGHNT, CDR2 YENEEA. The CDR3 length is 13 residues. V dropped 5 bases and J dropped 6 bases, with 11 bases sitting between them. The CDR3 loop is CASSQGTLNEQFF. CDR3 coding DNA: TGTGCCAGCAGCCAGGGGACACTCAATGAGCAGTTCTTC.

J is TRBJ1-5 and V is TRBV30; 8 bases are shared with TRBD1. Per germline, CDR1 GTSNPN and CDR2 SVGIG (reference sequence). J gave up 4 bases and V 2 bases, and 7 bases lay outside the gene matches. The CDR3 is 15 residues long. The CDR3, as DNA: TGTGCCTGGAGTTTCGGCAGGGGGCAAAATCAGCCCCAGCATTTT. This encodes CAWSFGRGQNQPQHF.

The chain couples TRBV30 to TRBJ2-5; D may be TRBD1 (6 bases). The germline CDR1 and CDR2 sequences are GTSNPN and SVGIG (reference sequence). The CDR3 has 14 amino acids. V was shortened by 0 bases and J by 4 bases, with 12 bases between the two germline ends. CDR3 DNA: TGTGCCTGGAGTGTAACAGGGCCTATAGAGACCCAGTACTTC. Translation: CAWSVTGPIETQYF.

V gene TRBV2 combines with J gene TRBJ2-7, with D unclear. With 2 bases removed from V and 5 bases from J, the gap between germline ends came to 10 bases. CDR1 is SNHLY and CDR2 is FYNNEI in the germline V gene. The CDR3 has 13 residues. CDR3 DNA sequence: TGTGCCAGCAGTGAAACGGGTAGGAACGAGCAGTACTTC. Translated: CASSETGRNEQYF. Variable domain in full (rest from reference TRBV2 and TRBJ2-7): EPEVTQTPSHQVTQMGQEVILRCVPISNHLYFYWYRQILGQKVEFLVSFYNNEISEKSEIFDDQFSVERPDGSNFTLKIRSTKLEDSAMYFCASSETGRNEQYFGPGTRLTVT.

The chain employs TRBV28 and TRBJ1-1; 8 nucleotides line up with TRBD1. Unmatched junction bases numbered 5, after V lost 4 bases and J lost 7 bases. CDR1 is MDHEN and CDR2 is SYDVKM in the germline V gene. The CDR3 has 13 residues. The CDR3 bases are TGTGCCAGCAGTTCAGGACAGGGTGGTGAAGCTTTCTTT. Residues: CASSSGQGGEAFF.

The J gene is TRBJ1-4, the V gene TRBV2; possible D gene TRBD1, 5 bases. The V gene's germline CDR1 is SNHLY and CDR2 FYNNEI. The ends were cut back, 4 bases at V and 8 bases at J, with 8 bases in the middle. CDR3 length equals 12 residues. The chain's CDR3 is CASSVGREKLFF. In DNA form, the CDR3 reads TGTGCCAGCAGTGTGGGGCGGGAAAAACTGTTTTTT.

This chain links TRBV5-1 with TRBJ1-4; perhaps TRBD1 as D (5 bases). The germline V and J ends were trimmed by 5 bases and 7 bases, with 12 bases remaining between them. This CDR3 has 13 residues. Germline V CDR1 and CDR2: SGHRS, YFSETQ. CDR3 protein: CASRVGLVEKLFF. In DNA form, the CDR3 reads TGCGCCAGCAGAGTGGGGCTCGTTGAAAAACTGTTTTTT.

V and J are TRBV19 and TRBJ1-1; D call uncertain. This CDR3 comprises 15 residues. V lost 3 bases to trimming and J lost 0 bases, with 11 bases between them. Germline V CDR1 and CDR2: LNHDA, SQIVND (reference sequence). The CDR3 protein is CASSISGVLNTEAFF. The CDR3, as DNA: TGTGCCAGTAGTATCTCGGGAGTTTTGAACACTGAAGCTTTCTTT.

V is TRBV7-2 and J is TRBJ2-7, with D tentatively TRBD1 (6 bases). Trimming took 5 bases from V and 0 from J, leaving 14 bases between them. CDR1 and CDR2 (germline): SGHTA, FQGNSA. This CDR3 has 15 amino acids. CDR3 sequence (DNA): TGTGCCAGCAGCCCCTGGACAGCGAACTCCTACGAGCAGTACTTC. Translation: CASSPWTANSYEQYF.

The chain uses TRBV30 and TRBJ2-5; TRBD2 matches at 7 bases. This CDR3 has 13 residues. CDR1 is GTSNPN and CDR2 is SVGIG in the germline V gene (reference sequence). J gave up 1 base and V 5 bases, and 4 bases lay outside the gene matches. The CDR3 DNA follows: TGTGCCTGGGGGGGGAGGGGCCAAGAGACCCAGTACTTC. This gives the protein CAWGGRGQETQYF.

V gene TRBV30 combines with J gene TRBJ2-1, with 12 bases identical to TRBD2. The CDR3 has 15 amino acids. Per germline, CDR1 GTSNPN and CDR2 SVGIG (reference sequence). With 2 bases clipped from V and 3 bases from J, the junction kept 2 bases outside the gene matches. The CDR3 is CAWSLTSGGYNEQFF. The CDR3 nucleotides are TGTGCCTGGAGTTTGACTAGCGGGGGCTACAATGAGCAGTTCTTC.